This T cell receptor beta chain was identified during a study of blood T cell repertoires in COVID-19. This CDR3 is built from 14 residues. Germline loops: CDR1 SGHRS, CDR2 YFSETQ. The ends lost 4 bases at V and 7 bases at J; junction bases unmatched: 4. TCRdb's copy holds only in-frame clones and misses some; the assay was immunoSEQ multiplex PCR. The table lists a few hundred thousand clones, around nine tenths of them singletons. The source is a man aged 50-60 years with acute or convalescent COVID-19. The gene calls are TRBV5-1 and TRBJ1-4, with TRBD1 matching 10 bases. Sample: peripheral blood. CDR3 sequence (DNA): TGCGCCAGCAGCCAGGGACAGGGGAGTGAAAAACTGTTTTTT. Translating it yields CASSQGQGSEKLFF.